This TCR beta chain appears in the sequencing data of a study of cytomegalovirus exposure and HLA in healthy donors. Findings and limits, study-wide: Later genetic work tied a missense DCLRE1C variant to beta-chain V and J trimming. Altogether, 150 or so TCR beta chains were recorded as cytomegalovirus-associated. CMV serostatus alone was available as immune exposure information.

Regarding this clone: No antigen is known for it.

This PCR relied on a set of 60 Vbeta primers and 13 Jbeta primers. Sequencing used immunoSEQ multiplex PCR; TCRdb keeps in-frame clones, though not all of them. Of approximately 300,000 clones in the sample, almost 85% were seen once. CDR3 length: 19 amino acids. V shed 5 bases and J 5 bases; nucleotides not matched to a gene: 17. Germline CDR1 reads SGHTA; CDR2 reads FQGTGA. This sequence originates from a woman between 40 and 55 years old in good health and CMV-seropositive. The chain is built from TRBV7-3 and TRBJ1-5; 11 bases match TRBD1. The sample was PBMCs. The CDR3 region has the DNA TGTGCCAGCAGCCCACCCGGCGGGACAGGGGGGCGCGATTATCAGCCCCAGCATTTT. It is translated as CASSPPGGTGGRDYQPQHF.